One and the same sample provided the 5 T cell receptor beta chains below, sequenced in a study of PD-L1 blockade in urothelial cancer. Sequenced by immunoSEQ multiplex PCR; TCRdb stores in-frame clones only, minus some. The profile shows tens of thousands of clones, roughly 90% of them singletons. Sequencing used PBMCs, obtained around atezolizumab (anti-PD-L1) treatment. The receptor source for this set is a man between 60 and 70 years old with urothelial cancer.

The chain links TRBV5-6 to TRBJ2-3; 10 nucleotides align to TRBD2. Losses at the gene ends were 4 bases for V and 9 bases for J; bases not matched to a gene: 11. The CDR3 contains 15 residues. Germline CDR1 reads SGHDT; CDR2 reads YYEEEE. The CDR3 protein is CASSGLADTQGTQYF. The CDR3 DNA sequence: TGTGCCAGCAGCGGACTAGCGGATACCCAGGGGACGCAGTATTTT.

This clone was detected only a few times. V gene TRBV9 combines with J gene TRBJ2-1; TRBD2 might be the D (6 bases). V lost 3 bases to trimming and J lost 8 bases, with 18 bases between them. Germline CDR1 SGDLS, CDR2 YYNGEE. The CDR3 is 15 amino acids. The CDR3 coding sequence is TGTGCCAGCAGCGCTCATCGGGGCAGGGAGGATGAGCAGTTCTTC. Its translation is CASSAHRGREDEQFF.

The chain employs TRBV6-4 and TRBJ2-1; a possible D gene is TRBD1 (5 bases). This CDR3 region has 13 residues. V was shortened by 5 bases and J by 10 bases, with 15 bases between the two germline ends. The germline V gene encodes CDR1 MRHNA and CDR2 SNTAGT. For the CDR3, the DNA is TGTGCCAGCAGTATCACAGGAACCGCCGAGCAGTTCTTC. Protein sequence: CASSITGTAEQFF.

This sequence joins TRBV28 and TRBJ2-3, with D perhaps TRBD1 (5 bases). Germline V lookup: CDR1 MDHEN, CDR2 SYDVKM. Trimming shortened V by 9 bases and J by 0 bases, and 19 bases separated the two germline ends. There are 16 residues in the CDR3. The CDR3 region is CASRKGPRVSTDTQYF. DNA of the CDR3: TGTGCCAGTAGGAAGGGGCCCCGAGTGAGCACAGATACGCAGTATTTT.

CDR3 region: CASSLPGMFVTGELFF. The CDR3 nucleotides are TGTGCCAGCAGTCTGCCGGGGATGTTCGTCACCGGGGAGCTGTTTTTT. This chain joins TRBV28 and TRBJ2-2; maybe TRBD2 (5 bases). V shed 5 bases and J shed 4 bases, with 17 bases lying between them. The CDR3 length is 16 residues. The germline CDR1 and CDR2 sequences are MDHEN and SYDVKM.